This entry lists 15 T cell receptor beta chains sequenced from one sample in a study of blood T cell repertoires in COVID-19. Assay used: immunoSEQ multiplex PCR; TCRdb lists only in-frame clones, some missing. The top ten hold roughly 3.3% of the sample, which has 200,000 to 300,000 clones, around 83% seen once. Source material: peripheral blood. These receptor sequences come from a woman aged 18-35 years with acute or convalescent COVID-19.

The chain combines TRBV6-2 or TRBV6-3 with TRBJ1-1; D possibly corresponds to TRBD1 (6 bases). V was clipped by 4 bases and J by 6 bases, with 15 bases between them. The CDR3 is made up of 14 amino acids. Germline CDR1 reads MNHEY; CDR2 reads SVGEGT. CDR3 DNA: TGTGCCAGCAGTTCCCCCTACAGGGTTCCTGAAGCTTTCTTT. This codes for CASSSPYRVPEAFF.

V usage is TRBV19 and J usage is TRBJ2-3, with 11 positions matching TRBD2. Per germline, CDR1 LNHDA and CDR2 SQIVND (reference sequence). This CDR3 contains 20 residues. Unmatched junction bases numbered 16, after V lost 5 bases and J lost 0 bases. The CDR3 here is CASSAPPGTSGPSSTDTQYF. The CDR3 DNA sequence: TGTGCCAGTAGTGCTCCTCCCGGGACTAGCGGCCCTTCTAGCACAGATACGCAGTATTTT.

CDR3 amino acids: CAWSVPGAGELFF. The CDR3 DNA is TGTGCCTGGAGTGTACCCGGGGCCGGGGAGCTGTTTTTT. The gene calls are TRBV30 and TRBJ2-2; D may be TRBD2 (5 bases). V lost 0 bases to trimming and J lost 6 bases, with 8 bases between them. The CDR3 loop spans 13 amino acids. Looked up from germline, CDR1 is GTSNPN and CDR2 is SVGIG (reference sequence).

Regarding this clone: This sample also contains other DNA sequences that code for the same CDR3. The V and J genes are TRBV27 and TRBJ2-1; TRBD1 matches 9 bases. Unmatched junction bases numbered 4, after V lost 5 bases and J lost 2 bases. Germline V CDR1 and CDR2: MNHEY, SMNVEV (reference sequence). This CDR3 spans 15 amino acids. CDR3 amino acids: CASSPRTGAYNEQFF. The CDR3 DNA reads TGTGCCAGCAGTCCCAGGACAGGGGCCTACAATGAGCAGTTCTTC.

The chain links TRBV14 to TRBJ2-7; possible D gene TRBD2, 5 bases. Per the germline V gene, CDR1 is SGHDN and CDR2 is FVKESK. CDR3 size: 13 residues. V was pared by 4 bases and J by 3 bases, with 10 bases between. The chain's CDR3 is CASSRLADYEQYF. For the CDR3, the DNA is TGTGCCAGCAGCCGGCTAGCCGACTACGAGCAGTACTTC. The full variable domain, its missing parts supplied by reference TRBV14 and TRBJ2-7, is EAGVTQFPSHSVIEKGQTVTLRCDPISGHDNLYWYRRVMGKEIKFLLHFVKESKQDESGMPNNRFLAERTGGTYSTLKVQPAELEDSGVYFCASSRLADYEQYFGPGTRLTVT.

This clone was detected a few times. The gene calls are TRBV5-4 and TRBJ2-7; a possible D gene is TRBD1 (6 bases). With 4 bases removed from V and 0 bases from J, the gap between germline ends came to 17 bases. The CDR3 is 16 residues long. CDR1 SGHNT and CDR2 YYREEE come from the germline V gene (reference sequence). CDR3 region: CASSRQTGDYSYEQYF. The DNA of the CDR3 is TGTGCCAGCAGCAGACAGACAGGTGACTACTCCTACGAGCAGTACTTC.

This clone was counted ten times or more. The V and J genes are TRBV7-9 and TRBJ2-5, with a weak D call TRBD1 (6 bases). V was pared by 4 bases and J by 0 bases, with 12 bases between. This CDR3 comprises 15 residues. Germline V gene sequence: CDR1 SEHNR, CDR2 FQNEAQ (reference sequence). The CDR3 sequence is CASSWGQGNQETQYF. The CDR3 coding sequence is TGTGCCAGCAGCTGGGGGCAGGGCAACCAAGAGACCCAGTACTTC.

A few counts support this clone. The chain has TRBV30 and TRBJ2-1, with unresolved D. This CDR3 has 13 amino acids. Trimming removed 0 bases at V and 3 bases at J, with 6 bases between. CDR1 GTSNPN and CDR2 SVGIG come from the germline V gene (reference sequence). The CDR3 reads CAWSVQIYNEQFF. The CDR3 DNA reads TGTGCCTGGAGTGTTCAGATCTACAATGAGCAGTTCTTC.

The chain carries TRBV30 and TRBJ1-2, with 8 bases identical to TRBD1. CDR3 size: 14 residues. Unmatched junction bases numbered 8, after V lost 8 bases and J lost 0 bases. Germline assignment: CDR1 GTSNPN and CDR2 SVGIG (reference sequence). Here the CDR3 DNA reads TGTGCCGGGATAGACAGGGGAGCTAACTATGGCTACACCTTC. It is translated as CAGIDRGANYGYTF.

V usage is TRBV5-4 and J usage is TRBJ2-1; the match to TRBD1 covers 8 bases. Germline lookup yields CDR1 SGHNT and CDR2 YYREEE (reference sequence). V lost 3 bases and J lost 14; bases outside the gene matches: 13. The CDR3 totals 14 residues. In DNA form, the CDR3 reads TGTGCCAGCAGCTCGGGGCAGCCGGGACAGGTAGAGTTCTTC. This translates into CASSSGQPGQVEFF. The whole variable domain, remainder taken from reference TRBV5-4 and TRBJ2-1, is ETGVTQSPTHLIKTRGQQVTLRCSSQSGHNTVSWYQQALGQGPQFIFQYYREEENGRGNFPPRFSGLQFPNYSSELNVNALELDDSALYLCASSSGQPGQVEFFGPGTRLTVL.

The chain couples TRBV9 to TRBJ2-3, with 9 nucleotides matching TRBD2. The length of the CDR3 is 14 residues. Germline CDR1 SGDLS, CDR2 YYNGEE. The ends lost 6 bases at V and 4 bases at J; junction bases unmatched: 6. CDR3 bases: TGTGCCAGCACCGGGGGACTAGCTCCAGATACGCAGTATTTT. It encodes CASTGGLAPDTQYF.

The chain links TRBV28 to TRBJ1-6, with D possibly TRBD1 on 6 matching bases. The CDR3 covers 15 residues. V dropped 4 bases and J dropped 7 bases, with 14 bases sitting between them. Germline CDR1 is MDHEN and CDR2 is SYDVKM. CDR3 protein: CASSYTSQGNSPLHF. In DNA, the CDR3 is TGTGCCAGCAGTTACACATCTCAGGGGAATTCACCCCTCCACTTT.

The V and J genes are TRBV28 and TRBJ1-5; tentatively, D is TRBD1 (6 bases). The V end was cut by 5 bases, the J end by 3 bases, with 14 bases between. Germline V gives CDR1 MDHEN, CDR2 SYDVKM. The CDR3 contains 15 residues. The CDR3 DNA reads TGTGCCAGCAGTCCCAGGACAGAACTCAATCAGCCCCAGCATTTT. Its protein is CASSPRTELNQPQHF.

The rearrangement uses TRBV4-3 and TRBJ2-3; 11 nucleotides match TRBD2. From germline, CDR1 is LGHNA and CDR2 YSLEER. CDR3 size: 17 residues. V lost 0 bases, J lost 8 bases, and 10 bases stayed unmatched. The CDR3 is CASSQDWGLAVLGTQYF. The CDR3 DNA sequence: TGCGCCAGCAGCCAAGATTGGGGACTAGCGGTTCTGGGTACGCAGTATTTT.

CDR3 protein: CASSGDSYEQYF. The CDR3 DNA follows: TGTGCCAGCAGCGGGGACAGCTACGAGCAGTACTTC. This sequence joins TRBV3-1 (or the pseudogene TRBV3-2) and TRBJ2-7; the match to TRBD1 covers 7 bases. The germline V gene encodes CDR1 LGHDT and CDR2 YNNKEL (reference sequence). Losses at the gene ends were 5 bases for V and 3 bases for J; bases not matched to a gene: 1. This CDR3 has 12 residues.